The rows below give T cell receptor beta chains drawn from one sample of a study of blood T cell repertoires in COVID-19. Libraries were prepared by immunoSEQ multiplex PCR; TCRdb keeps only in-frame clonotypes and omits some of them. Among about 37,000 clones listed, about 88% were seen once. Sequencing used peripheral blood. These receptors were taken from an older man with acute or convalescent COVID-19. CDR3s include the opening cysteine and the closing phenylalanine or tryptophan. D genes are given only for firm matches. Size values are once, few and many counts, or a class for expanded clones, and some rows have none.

cdr3_aa: CASSSLKAGFPETQYF
cdr3_nt: TGTGCCAGTAGTTCCCTCAAAGCGGGGTTCCCTGAGACCCAGTACTTC
clone_size: once
v_call: TRBV19
j_call: TRBJ2-5
d_call: TRBD2

cdr3_aa: CASSLSLAGLQFF
cdr3_nt: TGTGCCAGCAGTTTATCCCTAGCGGGGTTACAGTTCTTC
clone_size: -
v_call: TRBV28
j_call: TRBJ2-1
d_call: TRBD2

cdr3_aa: CAWTLGGGPQETQYF
cdr3_nt: TGTGCCTGGACCCTTGGGGGGGGCCCTCAAGAGACCCAGTACTTC
clone_size: -
v_call: TRBV30
j_call: TRBJ2-5
d_call: -

cdr3_aa: CASRGLAGIQETQYF
cdr3_nt: TGTGCCAGCAGGGGACTAGCGGGAATCCAAGAGACCCAGTACTTC
clone_size: -
v_call: TRBV28
j_call: TRBJ2-5
d_call: TRBD2

cdr3_aa: CASSEATQMNTEAFF
cdr3_nt: TGTGCCAGCAGTGAAGCCACGCAGATGAACACTGAAGCTTTCTTT
clone_size: -
v_call: TRBV6-1
j_call: TRBJ1-1
d_call: -

cdr3_aa: CSVVGISLQAFF
cdr3_nt: TGCAGCGTTGTAGGAATTAGCCTTCAGGCTTTCTTT
clone_size: -
v_call: TRBV29-1
j_call: TRBJ1-1
d_call: -

cdr3_aa: CASSFGRAQEQYF
cdr3_nt: TGTGCCAGCAGTTTCGGCAGGGCGCAGGAGCAGTACTTC
clone_size: once
v_call: TRBV12-3/TRBV12-4
j_call: TRBJ2-7
d_call: -

cdr3_aa: CASSSQGVGSPLHF
cdr3_nt: TGTGCCAGCAGCTCACAGGGGGTTGGTTCACCCCTCCACTTT
clone_size: once
v_call: TRBV6-6
j_call: TRBJ1-6
d_call: TRBD1

cdr3_aa: CASSEGLLGAFF
cdr3_nt: TGTGCCAGCAGTGAGGGACTTCTGGGGGCTTTCTTT
clone_size: -
v_call: TRBV6-1
j_call: TRBJ1-1
d_call: -

cdr3_aa: CSVGGGAGQPQHF
cdr3_nt: TGCAGCGTTGGGGGCGGGGCTGGGCAGCCCCAGCATTTT
clone_size: -
v_call: TRBV29-1
j_call: TRBJ1-5
d_call: -

cdr3_aa: CASSLERGSGNTIYF
cdr3_nt: TGTGCCAGCAGCTTAGAACGGGGATCAGGAAACACCATATATTTT
clone_size: -
v_call: TRBV7-9
j_call: TRBJ1-3
d_call: -

cdr3_aa: CASRTSAYNEQFF
cdr3_nt: TGTGCCAGCCGGACTAGCGCATACAATGAGCAGTTCTTC
clone_size: -
v_call: TRBV18
j_call: TRBJ2-1
d_call: TRBD2

cdr3_aa: CASSEEGTGNYGYTF
cdr3_nt: TGTGCCAGCAGTGAAGAAGGGACAGGAAACTATGGCTACACCTTC
clone_size: -
v_call: TRBV6-1
j_call: TRBJ1-2
d_call: TRBD1

cdr3_aa: CASSQGLHSPLHF
cdr3_nt: TGTGCCAGCAGCCAGGGACTGCACTCACCCCTCCACTTT
clone_size: few
v_call: TRBV5-6
j_call: TRBJ1-6
d_call: -

cdr3_aa: CASSFLAGRGSDTQYF
cdr3_nt: TGTGCCAGCAGTTTCCTAGCGGGAAGAGGTTCAGATACGCAGTATTTT
clone_size: -
v_call: TRBV27
j_call: TRBJ2-3
d_call: TRBD2

cdr3_aa: CASSYPSGDVNTGELFF
cdr3_nt: TGTGCCAGCAGTTACCCTTCGGGGGACGTAAACACCGGGGAGCTGTTTTTT
clone_size: -
v_call: TRBV6-2/TRBV6-3
j_call: TRBJ2-2
d_call: -

cdr3_aa: CAISGQGEGQPQHF
cdr3_nt: TGTGCCATCAGTGGACAGGGCGAGGGGCAGCCCCAGCATTTT
clone_size: -
v_call: TRBV10-3
j_call: TRBJ1-5
d_call: TRBD1

cdr3_aa: CASSQDPTGGAGNTIYF
cdr3_nt: TGTGCCAGCAGCCAAGATCCCACAGGGGGTGCAGGAAACACCATATATTTT
clone_size: -
v_call: TRBV4-2
j_call: TRBJ1-3
d_call: TRBD1

cdr3_aa: CASSLAVNTEAFF
cdr3_nt: TGCGCCAGCAGCTTGGCGGTGAACACTGAAGCTTTCTTT
clone_size: once
v_call: TRBV5-1
j_call: TRBJ1-1
d_call: -

cdr3_aa: CASKGIGTGVRGWLFF
cdr3_nt: TGTGCCAGCAAGGGCATTGGGACAGGGGTTCGCGGTTGGCTGTTTTTT
clone_size: -
v_call: TRBV28
j_call: TRBJ2-2
d_call: TRBD1

cdr3_aa: CASSLVSGLGANVLTF
cdr3_nt: TGCGCCAGCAGCTTGGTTTCAGGCCTCGGGGCCAACGTCCTGACTTTC
clone_size: -
v_call: TRBV5-1
j_call: TRBJ2-6
d_call: -

cdr3_aa: CSASLGADEAFF
cdr3_nt: TGCAGTGCTAGTCTGGGGGCCGATGAAGCTTTCTTT
clone_size: -
v_call: TRBV20-1
j_call: TRBJ1-1
d_call: -

cdr3_aa: CASSPAAAQGNEKLFF
cdr3_nt: TGCGCCAGCAGCCCGGCAGCTGCCCAGGGGAATGAAAAACTGTTTTTT
clone_size: -
v_call: TRBV5-1
j_call: TRBJ1-4
d_call: -

cdr3_aa: CASSLDRSNEKLFF
cdr3_nt: TGTGCCAGCAGCTTGGACAGGAGTAATGAAAAACTGTTTTTT
clone_size: -
v_call: TRBV5-8
j_call: TRBJ1-4
d_call: -

cdr3_aa: CASSEAQRGFYEQYF
cdr3_nt: TGTGCCAGCAGTGAAGCGCAGCGGGGCTTCTACGAGCAGTACTTC
clone_size: -
v_call: TRBV2
j_call: TRBJ2-7
d_call: TRBD2

cdr3_aa: CASSTQGGNQPQHF
cdr3_nt: TGTGCCAGCAGTACACAGGGGGGGAATCAGCCCCAGCATTTT
clone_size: -
v_call: TRBV6-5
j_call: TRBJ1-5
d_call: TRBD1

cdr3_aa: CASSLRGYNSPLHF
cdr3_nt: TGTGCCAGCAGCTTGAGAGGGTATAATTCACCCCTCCACTTT
clone_size: few
v_call: TRBV5-6
j_call: TRBJ1-6
d_call: -

cdr3_aa: CASSPPGKLAGVADIQYF
cdr3_nt: TGTGCCAGCTCACCACCGGGTAAACTAGCGGGAGTCGCAGACATTCAGTACTTC
clone_size: -
v_call: TRBV18
j_call: TRBJ2-4
d_call: TRBD2

cdr3_aa: CASSLGSGTGRGTGELFF
cdr3_nt: TGTGCCAGCAGCTTGGGCTCCGGGACAGGGCGTGGGACCGGGGAGCTGTTTTTT
clone_size: -
v_call: TRBV5-5
j_call: TRBJ2-2
d_call: TRBD1

cdr3_aa: CASSDSQGNTIYF
cdr3_nt: TGTGCCAGCAGTGACTCACAGGGAAACACCATATATTTT
clone_size: -
v_call: TRBV25-1
j_call: TRBJ1-3
d_call: -

cdr3_aa: CASSAQGVPSYEQYF
cdr3_nt: TGTGCCAGCTCAGCACAGGGGGTTCCCTCCTACGAGCAGTACTTC
clone_size: -
v_call: TRBV18
j_call: TRBJ2-7
d_call: TRBD1

cdr3_aa: CASSLNNPESNYGYTF
cdr3_nt: TGTGCCAGCAGCTTAAATAACCCCGAGAGCAACTATGGCTACACCTTC
clone_size: few
v_call: TRBV7-9
j_call: TRBJ1-2
d_call: -

cdr3_aa: CASSLLQGTNQPQHF
cdr3_nt: TGTGCCAGCTCACTCCTACAGGGGACGAATCAGCCCCAGCATTTT
clone_size: -
v_call: TRBV18
j_call: TRBJ1-5
d_call: TRBD1

cdr3_aa: CASSLDRGGIRSPGQETQYF
cdr3_nt: TGTGCCAGCAGCTTAGATCGTGGGGGGATCCGTTCCCCAGGCCAAGAGACCCAGTACTTC
clone_size: -
v_call: TRBV11-3
j_call: TRBJ2-5
d_call: -

cdr3_aa: CASSLDRPSAGNTIYF
cdr3_nt: TGTGCCAGCAGCTTAGACAGACCTTCTGCTGGAAACACCATATATTTT
clone_size: -
v_call: TRBV7-6
j_call: TRBJ1-3
d_call: -

cdr3_aa: CASSLDPGGGGYTF
cdr3_nt: TGTGCCAGCAGCTTAGACCCAGGGGGCGGTGGCTACACCTTC
clone_size: -
v_call: TRBV7-2
j_call: TRBJ1-2
d_call: TRBD1

cdr3_aa: CASSGNRGYEQYF
cdr3_nt: TGTGCCAGCTCAGGAAACAGGGGCTACGAGCAGTACTTC
clone_size: -
v_call: TRBV18
j_call: TRBJ2-7
d_call: TRBD1

cdr3_aa: CATGPGVSYNEQFF
cdr3_nt: TGTGCCACCGGCCCGGGGGTCTCCTACAATGAGCAGTTCTTC
clone_size: -
v_call: TRBV19
j_call: TRBJ2-1
d_call: -

cdr3_aa: CASRTGGGPWTEAFF
cdr3_nt: TGTGCCAGCAGGACGGGAGGGGGGCCATGGACTGAAGCTTTCTTT
clone_size: -
v_call: TRBV2
j_call: TRBJ1-1
d_call: -

cdr3_aa: CAWSALLGQTNTEAFF
cdr3_nt: TGTGCCTGGAGTGCCCTCCTGGGGCAGACGAACACTGAAGCTTTCTTT
clone_size: -
v_call: TRBV30
j_call: TRBJ1-1
d_call: -

cdr3_aa: CASSLQGDEKLFF
cdr3_nt: TGCGCCAGCAGCTTACAGGGTGACGAAAAACTGTTTTTT
clone_size: -
v_call: TRBV5-1
j_call: TRBJ1-4
d_call: -